Listed here are 12 T cell receptor beta chains from one sample, sequenced in a study of T-cell reconstitution after alpha-beta-depleted transplantation in children. Unique molecular identifiers were incorporated when the TCRbeta library was constructed. From the PCR reads, TCRdb called clonotypes with MiXCR, one entry per CDR3 protein. The table shows around 450,000 distinct CDR3 sequences, with approximately 41% occurring only once. Sequenced material: PBMCs, taken before TCRalphabeta/CD19-depleted stem cell transplant. These receptors all come from a girl between 2 and 10 years old with aplastic anemia, due to receive a stem cell transplant.

The chain has TRBV5-1 and TRBJ2-3; D is perhaps TRBD2 (7 bases). V was shortened by 1 base and J by 4 bases, with 22 bases between the two germline ends. The CDR3 contains 18 residues. CDR1 is SGHRS, CDR2 YFSETQ, per germline. In DNA form, the CDR3 reads TGCGCCAGCAGCTTGTACCCGGAGGGGGAGGGCCTCGCAGATACGCAGTATTTT. Translating it yields CASSLYPEGEGLADTQYF.

This chain connects TRBV12-3 or TRBV12-4 to TRBJ2-1; D possibly matches TRBD1 or TRBD2 (5 bases each). The V end lost 7 bases, the J end lost 8 bases, and 21 bases lay between the germline ends. This CDR3 has 15 residues. Here the CDR3 DNA reads TGTGCCAGCACCCAGGGACCGCCGGGTCGCGATGAGCAGTTCTTC. The encoded protein is CASTQGPPGRDEQFF.

V and J are TRBV12-3 or TRBV12-4 and TRBJ2-3; D not certain. The CDR3 has 12 residues. V lost 6 bases to trimming and J lost 6 bases, with 10 bases between them. The CDR3 loop reads CASSYDGDTQYF. In nucleotides, the CDR3 is TGTGCCAGCAGCTACGATGGGGATACGCAGTATTTT.

The chain is built from TRBV5-1 and TRBJ2-2, with a weak D call TRBD2 (6 bases). Germline V lookup: CDR1 SGHRS, CDR2 YFSETQ. The CDR3 has 15 residues. The ends were cut back, 9 bases at V and 2 bases at J, with 17 bases in the middle. The CDR3 DNA reads TGCGCCACCGTACCGGGACTTCCTAACACCGGGGAGCTGTTTTTT. Protein: CATVPGLPNTGELFF.

The chain has TRBV27 and TRBJ2-7, with 7 bases matching TRBD1. CDR1 and CDR2 from the germline V gene are MNHEY and SMNVEV (reference sequence). V shed 1 base and J 3 bases; nucleotides not matched to a gene: 3. The CDR3 has 14 residues. CDR3 in amino acids: CASSLLGQIYEQYF. As DNA, the CDR3 is TGTGCCAGCAGTTTATTGGGACAGATCTACGAGCAGTACTTC.

J is TRBJ1-1 and V is TRBV15; 7 bases are a match to TRBD1. Germline loops: CDR1 LNHNV, CDR2 YYDKDF (reference sequence). This CDR3 comprises 15 residues. The V and J ends lost 0 bases and 8 bases, in that order; junction bases with no gene match: 9. DNA for the CDR3: TGTGCCACCAGCAGAGATCAGGGGGGGGGTAACGAAGCTTTCTTT. Translating gives CATSRDQGGGNEAFF.

V is TRBV12-3 or TRBV12-4 and J is TRBJ2-5; no reliable D call. CDR3 length: 12 residues. Trimming pared 8 bases from V and 7 bases from J, leaving 14 bases between. Here the CDR3 DNA reads TGTGCCAGCGGGCTATCCCGGCTGACCCAGTACTTC. This codes for CASGLSRLTQYF.

The V call is TRBV7-2, the J call TRBJ2-1; D uncertain. Germline CDR1 reads SGHTA; CDR2 reads FQGNSA. The CDR3 totals 13 residues. The germline V and J ends were trimmed by 3 bases and 6 bases, with 9 bases remaining between them. Written as DNA, the CDR3 is TGTGCCAGCAGCTTCCTGACACGCAATGAGCAGTTCTTC. As protein: CASSFLTRNEQFF.

The chain recombines TRBV6-5 with TRBJ1-5; D is ambiguous. Trimming took off 4 bases at V and 4 bases at J, with 14 bases between the two ends. The CDR3 extends over 15 amino acids. CDR1 is MNHEY and CDR2 is SVGAGI in the germline V gene. The CDR3 loop reads CASSLTEGSNQPQHF. The CDR3 DNA is TGTGCCAGCAGTTTGACGGAAGGATCTAATCAGCCCCAGCATTTT.

The chain couples TRBV5-8 to TRBJ1-5; no definite D call. Germline V gives CDR1 SGHTS, CDR2 YDEGEE. The V end lost 0 bases, the J end lost 0 bases, and 7 bases lay between the germline ends. The CDR3 loop spans 15 amino acids. CDR3 nucleotide sequence: TGTGCCAGCAGCTTGGCACGGGGTAGCAATCAGCCCCAGCATTTT. It yields the protein CASSLARGSNQPQHF.

In its sample, this clonotype was seen a few times. J is TRBJ2-3 and V is TRBV28, with D possibly matching TRBD1 (5 bases). The CDR3 consists of 16 residues. The ends were cut back, 5 bases at V and 1 base at J, with 16 bases in the middle. Germline V gives CDR1 MDHEN, CDR2 SYDVKM. The CDR3 DNA follows: TGTGCCAGCAGTCCTCCGCGCAGGGTGGGCACAGATACGCAGTATTTT. This translates into CASSPPRRVGTDTQYF.

This clonotype was seen many times. The genes are TRBV5-1 and TRBJ2-7; D is undetermined. From germline, CDR1 is SGHRS and CDR2 YFSETQ. Trimming left V 1 base short and J 1 base short, with 9 bases between. There are 14 residues in the CDR3. For the CDR3, the DNA is TGCGCCAGCAGCTTGCGGGCCAATTCCTACGAGCAGTACTTC. Translation: CASSLRANSYEQYF.